These 5 T cell receptor beta chains share one sample of origin, sequenced in a study of T cells in Graves' hyperthyroidism and ophthalmopathy. Amplified regions were TCR beta CDR3 sequences from RNA transcripts. A set of HTBI primers served as the primers for a first-round RT-PCR of the TCR CDR3. TCRdb independently ran MiXCR on the multiplex PCR reads; one entry per CDR3 protein. The profile shows under 750,000 distinct CDR3 sequences, approximately 18% of them singletons. The sample was blood. Receptor source: a woman aged 45-65 years with Graves' hyperthyroidism that later progressed to Graves' ophthalmopathy.

There are many counts of this clonotype. The chain links TRBV20-1 to TRBJ2-7, with TRBD2 identical over 12 bases. There are 15 residues in the CDR3. With V trimmed by 1 base and J by 6 bases, 7 bases remained unmatched. Germline assignment: CDR1 DFQATT and CDR2 SNEGSKA (reference sequence). In DNA, the CDR3 is TGCAGTGCTAGAGGGACTAGCGGGGCCCGTGGCGAGCAGTACTTC. This codes for CSARGTSGARGEQYF.

The chain recombines TRBV6-2 or TRBV6-3 with TRBJ1-4; no reliable D call. The germline V and J ends were trimmed by 5 bases and 2 bases, with 15 bases remaining between them. The CDR3 has 16 residues. CDR1 is MNHEY, CDR2 SVGEGT, per germline. This CDR3 is CASSARLGGTNEKLFF. CDR3 bases: TGTGCCAGCAGTGCCCGGCTGGGCGGTACTAATGAAAAACTGTTTTTT.

This clonotype was counted at least ten times. This chain connects TRBV6-1 to TRBJ2-5, with 12 positions matching TRBD1. V lost 7 bases to trimming and J lost 10 bases; unmatched junction nucleotides: 10. Germline CDR1 and CDR2: MNHNS and SASEGT. CDR3 length: 14 residues. The CDR3 spells CASTHPGQGANQYF. The CDR3, as DNA: TGTGCCAGCACTCACCCGGGACAGGGGGCGAACCAGTACTTC.

This chain joins TRBV19 and TRBJ2-3; TRBD1 matches 7 bases. The length of the CDR3 is 14 residues. Trimming at V came to 3 bases and at J to 3 bases, leaving 3 bases not matched to a gene. Looked up from germline, CDR1 is LNHDA and CDR2 is SQIVND (reference sequence). In DNA, the CDR3 is TGTGCCAGTAGTATGGGGGACAGAACAGATACGCAGTATTTT. Amino acids: CASSMGDRTDTQYF.

This clonotype was seen at least ten times. Here the CDR3 DNA reads TGCGCCAGCAGCTGGAGACAGGGATTCATGAACACTGAAGCTTTCTTT. Translated: CASSWRQGFMNTEAFF. The chain has TRBV5-1 and TRBJ1-1, with TRBD1 matching 7 bases. Germline assignment: CDR1 SGHRS and CDR2 YFSETQ. The CDR3 consists of 16 residues. V dropped 3 bases and J dropped 0; count of bases not matched to a gene: 8.